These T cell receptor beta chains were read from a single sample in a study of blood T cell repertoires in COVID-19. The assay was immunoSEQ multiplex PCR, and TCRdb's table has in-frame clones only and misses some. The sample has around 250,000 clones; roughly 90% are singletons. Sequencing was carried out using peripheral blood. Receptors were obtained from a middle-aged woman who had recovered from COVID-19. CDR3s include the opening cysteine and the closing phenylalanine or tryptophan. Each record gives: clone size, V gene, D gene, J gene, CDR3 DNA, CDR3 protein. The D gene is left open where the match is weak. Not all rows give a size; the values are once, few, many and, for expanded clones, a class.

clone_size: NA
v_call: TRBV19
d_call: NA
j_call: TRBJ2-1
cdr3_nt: TGTGCCAGTAGTATTATCGGGTACAATGAGCAGTTCTTC
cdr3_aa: CASSIIGYNEQFF

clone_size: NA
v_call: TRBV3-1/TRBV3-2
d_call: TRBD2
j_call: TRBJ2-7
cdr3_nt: TGTGCCAGCAGCCAAGGGACTAGCGCCACCTACGAGCAGTACTTC
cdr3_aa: CASSQGTSATYEQYF

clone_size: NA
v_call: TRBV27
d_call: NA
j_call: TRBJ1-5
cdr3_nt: TGTGCCAGCAGTTTATGGGGGGGGATGAGCAATCAGCCCCAGCATTTT
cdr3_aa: CASSLWGGMSNQPQHF

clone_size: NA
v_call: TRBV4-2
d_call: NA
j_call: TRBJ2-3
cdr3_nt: TGTGCCAGCAGCCAAGGATTAGCAGATACGCAGTATTTT
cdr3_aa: CASSQGLADTQYF

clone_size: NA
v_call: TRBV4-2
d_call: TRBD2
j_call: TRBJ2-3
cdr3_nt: TGTGCCAGCAGCCAAGATCGGTCTAGCGGGAGCACAGATACGCAGTATTTT
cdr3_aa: CASSQDRSSGSTDTQYF

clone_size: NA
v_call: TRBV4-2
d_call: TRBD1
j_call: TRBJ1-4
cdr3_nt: TGTGCCAGCAGCCAAGACGCGGGACAGACGAATGAAAAACTGTTTTTT
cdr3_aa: CASSQDAGQTNEKLFF

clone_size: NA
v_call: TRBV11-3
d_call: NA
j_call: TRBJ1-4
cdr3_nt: TGTGCCAGCAGCTTAGGAATCCAGGGCCGACCTAATGAAAAACTGTTTTTT
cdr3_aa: CASSLGIQGRPNEKLFF

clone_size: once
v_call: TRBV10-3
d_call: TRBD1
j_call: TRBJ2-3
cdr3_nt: TGTGCCATCAGTGGGACAGGGCAAGATACGCAGTATTTT
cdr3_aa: CAISGTGQDTQYF

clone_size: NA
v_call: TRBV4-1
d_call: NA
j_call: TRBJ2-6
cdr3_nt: TGCGCCAGCAGCCCCTCCAGGCTGAGGGTCTCGTCCGACTCTGGGGCCAACGTCCTGACTTTC
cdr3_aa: CASSPSRLRVSSDSGANVLTF

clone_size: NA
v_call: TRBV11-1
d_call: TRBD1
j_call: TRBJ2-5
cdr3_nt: TGTGCCAGCAGCTTAGGCGACAGGGGTGTCCGAGAGACCCAGTACTTC
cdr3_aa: CASSLGDRGVRETQYF

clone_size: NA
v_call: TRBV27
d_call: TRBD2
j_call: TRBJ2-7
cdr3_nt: TGTGCCAGCAGTCCCAGTGCTAGCGGTACCTACGAGCAGTACTTC
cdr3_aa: CASSPSASGTYEQYF

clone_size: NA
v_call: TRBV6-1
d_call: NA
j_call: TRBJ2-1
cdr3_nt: TGTGCCAGCAGTGAATGGGGGACACTATACAATGAGCAGTTCTTC
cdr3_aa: CASSEWGTLYNEQFF

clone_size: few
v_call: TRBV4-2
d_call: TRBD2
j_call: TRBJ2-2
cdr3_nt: TGTGCCAGCAGCCAAGATCCGGGAGGGCCCGGGGAGCTGTTTTTT
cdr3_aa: CASSQDPGGPGELFF

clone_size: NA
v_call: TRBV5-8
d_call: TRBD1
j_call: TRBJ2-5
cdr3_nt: TGTGCCAGCAGCTTCGGTCGTGACAGGGGATTAGAGACCCAGTACTTC
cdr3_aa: CASSFGRDRGLETQYF

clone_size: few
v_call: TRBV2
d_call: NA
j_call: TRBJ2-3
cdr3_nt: TGTGCCAGCAGTGGGGACAACACAGATACGCAGTATTTT
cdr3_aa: CASSGDNTDTQYF

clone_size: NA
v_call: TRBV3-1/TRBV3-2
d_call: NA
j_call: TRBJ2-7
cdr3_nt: TGTGCCAGCAGCCAAGATGCCGGGAGACGCCACGAGCAGTACTTC
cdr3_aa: CASSQDAGRRHEQYF

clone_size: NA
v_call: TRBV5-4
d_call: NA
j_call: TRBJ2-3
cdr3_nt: TGTGCCAGCAGCTTGGCGTCGGGTGTAGATACGCAGTATTTT
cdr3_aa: CASSLASGVDTQYF

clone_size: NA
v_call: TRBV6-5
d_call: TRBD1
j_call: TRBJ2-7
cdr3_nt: TGTGCCAGCAGGACCCCGGGACAGGGGGACTTCAAGCAGTACTTC
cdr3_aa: CASRTPGQGDFKQYF

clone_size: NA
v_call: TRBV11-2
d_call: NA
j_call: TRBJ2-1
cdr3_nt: TGTGCCAGCAGCTCAACTAGCTACGAGCAGTTCTTC
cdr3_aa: CASSSTSYEQFF

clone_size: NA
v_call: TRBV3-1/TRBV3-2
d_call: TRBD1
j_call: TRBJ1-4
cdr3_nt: TGTGCCAGCAGCCAAGATCACAGGGGGAAGGAAAAACTGTTTTTT
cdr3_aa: CASSQDHRGKEKLFF

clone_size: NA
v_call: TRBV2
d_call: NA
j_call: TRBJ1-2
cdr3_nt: TGTGCCAACGGAGGACAGCTCTATGGCTACACCTTC
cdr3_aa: CANGGQLYGYTF

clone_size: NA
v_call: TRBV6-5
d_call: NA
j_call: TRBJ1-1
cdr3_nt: TGTGCCAGCAGTTCTCTCGGACCCAGGGGCGAAGCTTTCTTT
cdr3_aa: CASSSLGPRGEAFF

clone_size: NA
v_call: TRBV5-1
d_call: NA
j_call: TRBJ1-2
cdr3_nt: TGCGCCAGCCAATCCGGTACTAACTATGGCTACACCTTC
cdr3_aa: CASQSGTNYGYTF

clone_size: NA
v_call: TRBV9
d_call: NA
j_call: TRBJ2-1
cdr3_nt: TGTGCCAGCAGCCCGACGACTAGTTCAGGCGAGCAGTTCTTC
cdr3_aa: CASSPTTSSGEQFF

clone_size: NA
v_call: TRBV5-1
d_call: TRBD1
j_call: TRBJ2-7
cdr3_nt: TGCGCCAGCAGTACCGGGACAGGGGTTGCCGAGCAGTACTTC
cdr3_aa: CASSTGTGVAEQYF

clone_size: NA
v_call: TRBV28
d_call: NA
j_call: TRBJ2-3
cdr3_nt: TGTGCCAGCAGTTTTGGAGCTAGCACAGATACGCAGTATTTT
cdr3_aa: CASSFGASTDTQYF

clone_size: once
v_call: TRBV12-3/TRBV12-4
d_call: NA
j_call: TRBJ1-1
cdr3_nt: TGTGCCAGCAGCCGGTCCAGGCACACTGAAGCTTTCTTT
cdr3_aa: CASSRSRHTEAFF